This TCR beta chain was captured by sequencing in a study of long-term antiretroviral therapy in people with HIV. V lost 4 bases to trimming and J lost 5 bases, with 14 bases between them. This CDR3 spans 15 amino acids. Germline values: CDR1 SNHLY, CDR2 FYNNEI. Survey-level immunoSEQ v3.0 assays were run. Profiled with immunoSEQ multiplex PCR; TCRdb holds only in-frame clones, not every one. The data contain more than 15,000 clones, roughly 88% of them singletons. The V and J genes are TRBV2 and TRBJ1-4, with D possibly matching TRBD1 (6 bases). Specimen: unsorted PBMCs, collected more than 2.2 years before starting antiretroviral therapy. The sequence was obtained from a woman in her twenties or thirties with HIV. CDR3 in amino acids: CASSGIQGKNEKLFF. The CDR3 nucleotides are TGTGCCAGCAGTGGAATACAGGGAAAGAATGAAAAACTGTTTTTT.